This T cell receptor (beta chain) was recorded in a study of T-cell memory formation after mild COVID-19. Overall study context: Most TCR clusters belonged to a single donor.

This CDR3 contains 19 residues. In germline, CDR1 is MNHEY, CDR2 SVGEGT. V gave up 0 bases and J gave up 3 bases; unmatched junction bases: 8. This clonotype was found a few times. Antigen unknown. 5'RACE primed from the constant segment yielded TCR alpha and TCR beta cDNA libraries bearing sample barcodes and UMIs. A single record per CDR3 protein comes from TCRdb applying MiXCR to the 5' RACE reads. The data contain about 350,000 distinct CDR3 sequences, around 13% of them seen just once; the ten biggest clones take up 22%. The study's findings and limits: Whereas later expanders leaned CD4+, clones contracting day 15 to 85 showed a balanced CD4/CD8 makeup. Certain responding clones were present in pre-infection memory, suggesting participation of cross-reactive memory.

The TCR was taken from a man between 18 and 35 years old who had mild COVID-19 (a few samples of this study predate the infection). Cell type and time point are not known. Material: PBMCs or a T cell subset sorted from them (not recorded which). The chain joins TRBV6-2 or TRBV6-3 to TRBJ2-2, with 12 nucleotides matching TRBD2. This CDR3 reads CASSYSPPTSGGYTGELFF. The CDR3 nucleotides are TGTGCCAGCAGTTACTCCCCCCCGACTAGCGGGGGCTACACCGGGGAGCTGTTTTTT.